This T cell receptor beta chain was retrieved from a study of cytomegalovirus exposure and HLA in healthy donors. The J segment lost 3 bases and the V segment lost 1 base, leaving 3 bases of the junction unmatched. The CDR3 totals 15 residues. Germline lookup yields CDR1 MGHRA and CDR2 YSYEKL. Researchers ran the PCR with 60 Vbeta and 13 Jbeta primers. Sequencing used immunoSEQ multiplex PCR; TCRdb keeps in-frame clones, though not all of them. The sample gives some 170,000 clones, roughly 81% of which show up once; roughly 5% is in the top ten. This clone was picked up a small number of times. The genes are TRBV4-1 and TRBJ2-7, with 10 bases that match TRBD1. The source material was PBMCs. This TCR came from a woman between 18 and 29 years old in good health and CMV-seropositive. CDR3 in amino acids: CASSQGDRGLYEQYF. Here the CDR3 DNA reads TGCGCCAGCAGCCAAGGAGACAGGGGGCTCTACGAGCAGTACTTC.